Described below is a single TCR beta chain sequence and its context. Its antigen is currently unknown. The entry originates in a study of shared clonotypes between healthy human individuals. Findings and caveats of the study: The four-donor shared clonotypes exceeded non-shared clonotypes in generation probability, with non-shared ones scoring lower. Among donors, the sharing of clonotypes was expected to be influenced by sequencing depth.

Produced via immunoSEQ multiplex PCR; TCRdb's table is partial and in-frame only. The sample contains about 990,000 clones, approximately 80% of which appear only once. The clonotype originates from a man aged 18-30 years in good health. Some clones in this sample may be carry-over from other donors' samples. Sequenced: memory CD4+ T cells from PBMCs. Subset indicated: CD45RA-negative fraction.

The CDR3 is CASSSLGLVNTDTQYF. CDR3 in DNA: TGTGCCAGCAGTTCATTGGGACTAGTAAACACAGATACGCAGTATTTT. The genes are TRBV28 and TRBJ2-3; 8 bases agree with TRBD2. V was pared by 4 bases and J by 2 bases, with 8 bases of the junction left unmatched. The CDR3 spans 16 residues. In germline, CDR1 is MDHEN, CDR2 SYDVKM.